Listed below are T cell receptor beta chains from one sample, sequenced in a study of blood T cell repertoires in COVID-19. The table came from immunoSEQ multiplex PCR; TCRdb's copy has only in-frame clones and leaves some out. The sample holds around 260,000 clones, around four fifths seen once. Sequences were obtained from PBMCs or T cells enriched from blood (not recorded which). The receptors come from a man aged 25-40 years with acute COVID-19. The CDR3 runs from the conserved cysteine through the conserved F or W. Clone size appears in some rows only: once, few, many, or a class for an expanded clone.

j_gene,v_gene,abundance,CDR3aa
TRBJ1-2,TRBV5-1,.,CASSPDRVEYGYTF
TRBJ1-5,TRBV27,.,CASSLSSGNQPQHF
TRBJ1-1,TRBV11-2,.,CASSSGGGGILNTEAFF
TRBJ2-3,TRBV27,.,CASSPMGTDTQYF
TRBJ1-2,TRBV5-4,.,CASSRGQGNGYTF
TRBJ2-1,TRBV19,.,CASSIMREAYEQFF
TRBJ2-2,TRBV4-1,.,CASSQLGREYSNTGELFF
TRBJ2-3,TRBV6-4,.,CASSGLAGGSTATQYF
TRBJ2-5,TRBV19,.,CASSKRLAGSGETQYF
TRBJ2-3,TRBV7-2,.,CASIVTGDTQYF
TRBJ1-5,TRBV11-2,.,CASSLGYRDSNQPQHF
TRBJ1-2,TRBV6-5,once,CASSYSDSTYGYTF
TRBJ2-2,TRBV6-4,few,CASSSGDTGELFF
TRBJ2-1,TRBV4-3,few,CASSQEGLAGLGNEQFF
TRBJ2-3,TRBV19,few,CASSIGVRMTGDTQYF
TRBJ2-1,TRBV9,.,CASSEGRGQGSVNEQFF
TRBJ2-1,TRBV6-4,.,CASSREAGVSGEQFF
TRBJ1-2,TRBV11-2,.,CASSLGAGNGYTF
TRBJ2-5,TRBV5-1,.,CASTSQGQPQETQYF
TRBJ2-5,TRBV19,.,CASSSQGVKETQYF
TRBJ1-2,TRBV10-3,.,CAISDPQSHYGYTF
TRBJ2-2,TRBV9,.,CASSVEGQRELFF
TRBJ1-3,TRBV28,.,CASRGTGENTIYF
TRBJ1-1,TRBV7-2,.,CASSLIGGANTEAFF
TRBJ2-4,TRBV4-1,.,CASSQVRLGEAKNIQYF
TRBJ1-1,TRBV19,.,CASTDQQGAWNTEAFF
TRBJ2-5,TRBV4-2,.,CASSQAGSGLAETQYF
TRBJ1-3,TRBV7-2,.,CASSLGGTGNTIYF
TRBJ1-1,TRBV24-1,.,CATSSEVNTEAFF
TRBJ1-5,TRBV5-4,.,CASSLGGAGGNQPQHF
TRBJ1-4,TRBV13,many,CASSPFRDSREKLFF
TRBJ1-5,TRBV29-1,.,CSVEGEGQPQHF
TRBJ2-1,TRBV4-2,.,CASSPPLAGQSDEQFF
TRBJ2-5,TRBV19,.,CATTDSGETQYF
TRBJ1-3,TRBV7-8,.,CASSPPMRLAGNTIYF
TRBJ2-1,TRBV11-2,.,CASSLVALRHGEQFF
TRBJ2-1,TRBV10-2,.,CASLKRGNEQFF
TRBJ1-1,TRBV3-1/TRBV3-2,few,CASSETGGTEAFF
TRBJ1-1,TRBV6-5,.,CASSYWGGTGTEAFF
TRBJ2-6,TRBV24-1,.,CATSETSGSASGANVLTF
TRBJ2-3,TRBV28,.,CASLNEITQYF
TRBJ1-2,TRBV6-5,.,CASSYAHRGSGYTF
TRBJ2-5,TRBV5-8,.,CASSLALQVVGVRGETQYF
TRBJ2-1,TRBV6-4,.,CASSDSAGGLDEQFF
TRBJ2-3,TRBV28,.,CASSPRDTRATDTQYF
TRBJ2-1,TRBV7-9,.,CASSLVSGGLGEQFF
TRBJ2-1,TRBV11-3,.,CASSLGVRGAQFF
TRBJ2-4,TRBV6-5,.,CASSYSGVLAKNIQYF
TRBJ2-2,TRBV5-8,.,CASTYTGELFF
TRBJ2-5,TRBV30,.,CAWSGTSGSPQETQYF
TRBJ2-3,TRBV18,.,CASSTSLPADTQYF
TRBJ2-1,TRBV7-6,.,CASSLGGLEQFF
TRBJ2-1,TRBV27,.,CASRPGTGRNEQFF
TRBJ2-3,TRBV27,.,CASSLLGGRAADTQYF
TRBJ2-1,TRBV10-3,once,CAILRAGEQFF
TRBJ2-6,TRBV6-5,few,CASSYGETGANVLTF
TRBJ2-1,TRBV6-4,.,CASSDGLAGDISEQFF